This T cell receptor beta chain emerged from a study of CD8 T cells in Susac syndrome. It was with random hexamers that 0.5 to 1 ug RNA was reverse transcribed. The immunoSEQ assay covered 54 Vbeta and 13 Jbeta segments for CDR3. From the immunoSEQ multiplex PCR reads, TCRdb called clonotypes with MiXCR, one entry per CDR3 protein. In the table there are some 260,000 distinct CDR3 sequences, 70% to 90% of which are singletons. Sequencing of TCR beta, carried out with a high-throughput approach, was applied to CD8+ and CD4+ T cells from the blood. Included as multiple sclerosis controls were treatment-naive patients who had stable or active relapsing-remitting disease. Losses at the gene ends were 6 bases for V and 4 bases for J; bases not matched to a gene: 10. Germline V CDR1 and CDR2: SGHAT, FQNNGV. The CDR3 is 15 amino acids.

The rearrangement joins TRBV11-2 to TRBJ2-5, with 8 bases that match TRBD1. This receptor was obtained from a human donor with multiple sclerosis. The sequenced sample was CD8+ T cells from PBMCs. The DNA of the CDR3 is TGTGCCAGCAGTATAACAGGGGGAGAAGGAGAGACCCAGTACTTC. It yields the protein CASSITGGEGETQYF. The variable domain in full, completed from reference TRBV11-2 and TRBJ2-5, reads EAGVAQSPRYKIIEKRQSVAFWCNPISGHATLYWYQQILGQGPKLLIQFQNNGVVDDSQLPKDRFSAERLKGVDSTLKIQPAKLEDSAVYLCASSITGGEGETQYFGPGTRLLVL.